Presented here are 15 T cell receptor beta chains from one specimen sequenced in a study of T cell clonality in common variable immunodeficiency. Clones were read by immunoSEQ multiplex PCR, and TCRdb kept only the in-frame ones, dropping some. The repertoire consists of some 53,000 clones, none detected only once. The specimen sequenced was peripheral blood mononuclear cells. These receptors were taken from a person between 18 and 69 years old in good health.

The sample holds many counts of this clone. The sequenced fragment ends 3 residues before the CDR3 boundary, so the rest is inferred from the germline J gene. This chain uses TRBV7-6 with TRBJ2-2, with 10 bases fitting TRBD2. The J segment lost 6 bases and the V segment lost 5 bases, leaving 9 bases of the junction unmatched. CDR1 is SGHVS, CDR2 FNYEAQ, per germline. This CDR3 is built from 16 residues. Incomplete CDR3 DNA: TGTGCCAGCAGCCAACGGCTAGCGGGAGCCGCCGGGGAG. Protein product: CASSQRLAGAAGE. The CDR3 reads in full as CASSQRLAGAAGELFF. The entire variable domain, with the rest obtained from reference TRBV7-6 and TRBJ2-2, is as follows: GAGVSQSPRYKVTKRGQDVALRCDPISGHVSLYWYRQALGQGPEFLTYFNYEAQQDKSGLPNDRFSAERPEGSISTLTIQRTEQRDSAMYRCASSQRLAGAAGELFFGEGSRLTVL.

This clone showed up just a few times. The observed sequence ends 3 residues before the CDR3 terminus, with the missing tail filled in from the germline J gene. The chain links TRBV30 to TRBJ1-1; D gene uncertain. This CDR3 has 12 amino acids. Per the germline V gene, CDR1 is GTSNPN and CDR2 is SVGIG (reference sequence). Trimming cost V 0 bases and J 6 bases, with 8 bases left between them. The covered CDR3 bases are TGTGCCTGGAGTGTCGTAAGGGCTGAA. It translates to CAWSVVRAE. The CDR3 as a whole reads CAWSVVRAEAFF.

In this sample, this clone turned up many times. The CDR3 end falls 3 residues outside the read, so it is completed with the germline J gene. The V gene is TRBV19, the J gene TRBJ1-2; D not certain. The CDR3 covers 11 residues. The germline CDR1 and CDR2 sequences are LNHDA and SQIVND (reference sequence). Between the trimmed V and J ends, which lost 1 base and 7 bases, there was a span of 4 bases. The DNA read from the CDR3 is TGTGCCAGTAGTATAGCCCTTGGC. Translated, it gives CASSIALG. The CDR3 in full is CASSIALGYTF.

Comments on this clone: The read ends 3 residues before the CDR3 terminus; that terminus is restored from the germline J gene. The chain links TRBV11-3 to TRBJ2-5; no clear D. The CDR3 length is 12 residues. V lost 1 base and J 3 bases, leaving 3 bases between the germline ends. In germline, CDR1 is SGHNT, CDR2 YENEEA. The CDR3: CASSLAEETQYF. The covered CDR3 bases are TGTGCCAGCAGCTTAGCTGAAGAGACC.

This clone was recorded at least ten times. The read terminates 3 residues before the CDR3 end, so the remaining end is supplied by the germline J gene. The genes are TRBV19 and TRBJ1-4, with D possibly matching TRBD1 (5 bases). CDR3 length equals 15 residues. CDR1 and CDR2 (germline): LNHDA, SQIVND (reference sequence). V lost 8 bases and J lost 6, with 19 bases in between. The part of the CDR3 DNA that was read is TGTGCCAGTGGCATCTTAGGCGGGGCGGATGAAAAA. Its translation is CASGILGGADEK. In full, the CDR3 reads CASGILGGADEKLFF.

This clone was observed many times. The CDR3 end is not reached by the read, which stops 3 residues before it; the germline J gene fills it in. This chain connects TRBV5-1 to TRBJ2-5; D gene uncertain. Trimming shortened V by 0 bases and J by 0 bases, and 9 bases separated the two germline ends. The CDR3 is 15 residues long. The germline V gene encodes CDR1 SGHRS and CDR2 YFSETQ. CDR3 bases read: TGCGCCAGCAGCTTGGTGGCAAAGTACCAAGAGACC. It codes for CASSLVAKYQET. From start to end, the CDR3 is CASSLVAKYQETQYF.

This clone was seen at least ten times. The read falls 3 residues short of the CDR3 end, and the missing part is taken from the germline J gene. This chain uses TRBV5-5 with TRBJ2-1, with a possible D match to TRBD1 (6 bases). V gave up 2 bases and J gave up 4 bases, with 13 bases separating them. The germline gives CDR1 SGHKS, CDR2 YYEKEE (reference sequence). This CDR3 contains 15 residues. CDR3: CASSFAGAKYNEQFF. CDR3 DNA, as far as it was read: TGTGCCAGCAGCTTCGCAGGGGCGAAATACAATGAG. Looking up the rest from reference TRBV5-5 and TRBJ2-1 gives the full variable domain: DAGVTQSPTHLIKTRGQQVTLRCSPISGHKSVSWYQQVLGQGPQFIFQYYEKEERGRGNFPDRFSARQFPNYSSELNVNALLLGDSALYLCASSFAGAKYNEQFFGPGTRLTVL.

This clone came up many times. The read ends 3 residues early relative to the CDR3; the germline J gene fills the gap. The chain couples TRBV5-1 to TRBJ1-4; no clear D. This CDR3 region has 14 residues. Deletions cut 5 bases from V and 7 bases from J, with 15 bases between. CDR1 is SGHRS and CDR2 is YFSETQ in the germline V gene. This CDR3 reads CASRSGIEGEKLFF. Partial CDR3 DNA: TGCGCCAGCAGGTCCGGTATCGAGGGTGAAAAA. The full variable domain, with the rest looked up from reference TRBV5-1 and TRBJ1-4, is KAGVTQTPRYLIKTRGQQVTLSCSPISGHRSVSWYQQTPGQGLQFLFEYFSETQRNKGNFPGRFSGRQFSNSRSEMNVSTLELGDSALYLCASRSGIEGEKLFFGSGTQLSVL.

This clone has only a few counts. Read sequence stops 3 residues before the CDR3 end, and the germline J gene provides the missing end. The V call is TRBV19, the J call TRBJ1-1; maybe TRBD1 (6 bases). The V and J ends lost 7 bases and 1 base respectively, with 13 bases between them. CDR1 LNHDA and CDR2 SQIVND come from the germline V gene (reference sequence). The CDR3 has 14 amino acids. The part of the CDR3 DNA that was read is TGTGCCAGTAACCCCGGGACAAAGAACACTGAA. It specifies CASNPGTKNTE. The whole CDR3 protein is CASNPGTKNTEAFF.

Details on this clone: The read ends 3 residues early relative to the CDR3; the germline J gene fills the gap. V is TRBV20-1 and J is TRBJ2-3; 13 bases are shared with TRBD2. The germline gives CDR1 DFQATT, CDR2 SNEGSKA (reference sequence). CDR3 length: 15 residues. The sequenced CDR3 bases are TGCAGTGCTAGCTGGACTAGCGGGAGATGGGAGACG. Translating it yields CSASWTSGRWET. In full, the CDR3 is CSASWTSGRWETQYF.

This clone was detected ten times or more. Read sequence stops 3 residues before the CDR3 end, and the germline J gene provides the missing end. J is TRBJ2-7 and V is TRBV7-9, with unresolved D. There are 12 residues in the CDR3. V gave up 5 bases and J gave up 2 bases, with 7 bases separating them. Germline CDR1 SEHNR, CDR2 FQNEAQ (reference sequence). The CDR3 bases that were read are TGTGCCAGCAGCCCTCTCCCCTACGAG. Translation gives CASSPLPYE. The whole CDR3 sequence reads CASSPLPYEQYF.

This clone was found many times. The CDR3 goes on 3 residues after the read ends, and that part is filled in from the germline J gene. V usage is TRBV28 and J usage is TRBJ2-3; D uncertain. The CDR3 spans 13 residues. CDR1 and CDR2 from the germline V gene are MDHEN and SYDVKM. V lost 7 bases, J lost 2 bases, and 10 bases lay in between. Partial CDR3 DNA: TGTGCCAGCAAGTCAGCGTACACAGATACG. As protein: CASKSAYTDT. The whole CDR3 region reads CASKSAYTDTQYF.

As to this clone: Germline and junction disagree at one end, which may indicate a read error. Read data end 3 residues before the CDR3 end; the end is taken from the germline J gene. The V gene is TRBV18, the J gene TRBJ1-1, with D possibly matching TRBD1 (6 bases). Per the germline V gene, CDR1 is KGHSH and CDR2 is LQKENI. The length of the CDR3 is 15 residues. The CDR3 DNA, read in part, is TGTGCCAGCTCCCCACAGTCCAGGGGAGAGGGAGAA. It encodes CASSPQSRGEGE. The CDR3 reads in full as CASSPQSRGEGEAFF.

This clone has ten or more counts. The CDR3 is cut off 3 residues early in the read; its end comes from the germline J gene. This chain uses TRBV23-1 with TRBJ1-1, with 10 bases fitting TRBD1. TRBV23-1 is annotated as an ORF whose role is uncertain. There are 21 residues in the CDR3. The V gene end was trimmed by 0 bases and the J gene end by 3 bases; junction bases not matched to a gene: 19. The CDR3: CASSQSTFPTYGTGVDTEAFF. CDR3 DNA (partial): TGCGCCAGCAGTCAATCTACGTTTCCTACGTACGGGACAGGGGTAGACACTGAA.

This clone has a count of ten or more. The CDR3 end lies 3 residues beyond the end of the read and is filled in from the germline J gene. The gene calls are TRBV20-1 and TRBJ2-1; 8 positions agree with TRBD2. CDR3 length: 15 residues. Germline V gives CDR1 DFQATT, CDR2 SNEGSKA (reference sequence). Trimming at V came to 0 bases and at J to 3 bases, leaving 4 bases not matched to a gene. CDR3: CSARDRAGVYNEQFF. The covered CDR3 bases are TGCAGTGCTAGAGATAGAGCGGGAGTCTACAATGAG.